Shown below are 21 T cell receptor beta chains from a single sample sequenced in a study of shared clonotypes between healthy human individuals. The repertoire was sequenced with immunoSEQ multiplex PCR; TCRdb's copy has only in-frame clones and lacks some. The profile shows nearly 2 million clones, about 95% of them singletons. It was CD45RO-negative cells, positively selected for CCR7, that made up naive CD8 cells, with terminally differentiated effector memory CD45RA+ cells excluded. Sequenced sample: naive CD8+ T cells sorted from blood. All receptors derive from a man aged 18-30 years in good health.

The J gene is TRBJ2-3, the V gene TRBV4-1, with D uncertain. V lost 2 bases and J lost 4, with 10 bases in between. The germline gives CDR1 MGHRA, CDR2 YSYEKL. The CDR3 contains 14 residues. CDR3 nucleotide sequence: TGCGCCAGCAGCCAAACCCCCATAGCAGATACGCAGTATTTT. It codes for CASSQTPIADTQYF.

The V and J genes are TRBV4-1 and TRBJ2-5, with 8 bases fitting TRBD2. This CDR3 has 13 residues. V was pared by 2 bases and J by 13 bases, with 9 bases of the junction left unmatched. Germline assignment: CDR1 MGHRA and CDR2 YSYEKL. The chain's CDR3 is CASSQTLAERRYF. The CDR3 DNA sequence: TGCGCCAGCAGCCAAACACTAGCGGAGCGCCGGTACTTC.

The chain is built from TRBV27 and TRBJ2-1, with D hard to call. The germline V and J ends were trimmed by 11 bases and 0 bases, with 14 bases remaining between them. The CDR3 loop spans 14 amino acids. From germline, CDR1 is MNHEY and CDR2 SMNVEV (reference sequence). This CDR3 reads CASNSRSSYNEQFF. DNA of the CDR3: TGTGCCTCAAATTCCCGTAGCTCCTACAATGAGCAGTTCTTC.

This clone appeared a single time. The CDR3 bases are TGTGCCAGCAGCCCCGGGACAGGGGGTCTGGGGGACAATGAGCAGTTCTTC. Translation gives CASSPGTGGLGDNEQFF. This chain uses TRBV5-4 with TRBJ2-1, with 11 bases aligning to TRBD1. Germline V CDR1 and CDR2: SGHNT, YYREEE (reference sequence). J was trimmed by 5 bases and V by 4 bases; bases with no gene match: 11. The CDR3 consists of 17 residues.

This chain joins TRBV2 and TRBJ2-7; 8 nucleotides agree with TRBD1. Trimming cost V 7 bases and J 7 bases; bases outside gene matches: 18. CDR1 and CDR2 (germline): SNHLY, FYNNEI. The CDR3 is made up of 16 amino acids. The CDR3 spells CASILVLEGWTGEQYF. The CDR3 coding sequence is TGTGCCAGCATTCTGGTGTTGGAGGGATGGACAGGGGAGCAGTACTTC.

J is TRBJ2-2 and V is TRBV5-4, with TRBD2 identical over 13 bases. Unmatched junction bases numbered 7, after V lost 4 bases and J lost 4 bases. The CDR3 spans 17 residues. Germline V lookup: CDR1 SGHNT, CDR2 YYREEE (reference sequence). CDR3 DNA: TGTGCCAGCAGCGTTGGACTAGCGGGAGCGGCCACCGGGGAGCTGTTTTTT. Residues: CASSVGLAGAATGELFF.

The chain joins TRBV7-2 to TRBJ2-7, with a weak D call TRBD2 (6 bases). The ends were cut back, 4 bases at V and 4 bases at J, with 14 bases in the middle. The CDR3 spans 14 residues. Germline loops: CDR1 SGHTA, CDR2 FQGNSA. Here the CDR3 DNA reads TGTGCCAGCAGCTCTGATAGCGGAAATTACGAGCAGTACTTC. Residues: CASSSDSGNYEQYF.

The J gene is TRBJ1-2, the V gene TRBV27; 7 bases are shared with TRBD1. Per the germline V gene, CDR1 is MNHEY and CDR2 is SMNVEV (reference sequence). The CDR3 consists of 15 residues. V shed 2 bases and J 3 bases; nucleotides not matched to a gene: 6. CDR3 DNA: TGTGCCAGCAGTTTAATAGGGGGCTGGGACTATGGCTACACCTTC. Translation: CASSLIGGWDYGYTF.

The chain is built from TRBV2 and TRBJ1-4, with D maybe TRBD1 (5 bases). Trimming took 2 bases from V and 3 from J, leaving 13 bases between them. The length of the CDR3 is 16 residues. Per the germline V gene, CDR1 is SNHLY and CDR2 is FYNNEI. CDR3 sequence: CASSESKGRSNEKLFF. In DNA form, the CDR3 reads TGTGCCAGCAGTGAAAGTAAGGGGCGGTCTAATGAAAAACTGTTTTTT.

CDR3 region: CSAFGQGNTGELFF. The CDR3 DNA reads as TGCAGCGCATTTGGACAGGGGAACACCGGGGAGCTGTTTTTT. J is TRBJ2-2 and V is TRBV29-1; TRBD1 aligns across 8 bases. The CDR3 contains 14 residues. J gave up 1 base and V 7 bases, and 5 bases lay outside the gene matches. CDR1 and CDR2 (germline): SQVTM, ANQGSEA.

About this clone itself: Different DNA sequences within this sample yield the same CDR3. V usage is TRBV10-3 and J usage is TRBJ2-7, with D perhaps matching TRBD1 (5 bases). This CDR3 comprises 13 residues. V shed 5 bases and J shed 0 bases, with 8 bases lying between them. Germline values: CDR1 ENHRY, CDR2 SYGVKD. CDR3 sequence (DNA): TGTGCCATCAGTCTGGACAACTCCTACGAGCAGTACTTC. Residues: CAISLDNSYEQYF.

The chain joins TRBV5-4 to TRBJ2-3; a weak D match, TRBD1 (6 bases). Per the germline V gene, CDR1 is SGHNT and CDR2 is YYREEE (reference sequence). Between the trimmed V and J ends, which lost 0 bases and 1 base, there was a span of 6 bases. The CDR3 spans 14 residues. This chain's CDR3 is CASSLAGGTDTQYF. The CDR3 region has the DNA TGTGCCAGCAGCTTGGCAGGGGGCACAGATACGCAGTATTTT.

The chain is built from TRBV11-2 and TRBJ2-1, with 8 positions matching TRBD2. There are 16 residues in the CDR3. The trim removed 5 bases at V and 5 bases at J, leaving 11 bases unmatched. CDR1 is SGHAT and CDR2 is FQNNGV in the germline V gene. The CDR3: CASSPVAGILHNEQFF. In DNA form, the CDR3 reads TGTGCCAGCAGCCCGGTAGCGGGAATATTGCACAATGAGCAGTTCTTC.

This clone was detected once. V is TRBV6-5 and J is TRBJ1-6; D is unresolved. Trimming removed 7 bases from V and 9 bases from J, with 13 bases in between. The CDR3 sequence is 13 residues long. The germline gives CDR1 MNHEY, CDR2 SVGAGI. As DNA, the CDR3 is TGTGCCAGCACCCCAGCTCCCGCTTCACCCCTCCACTTT. Translating it yields CASTPAPASPLHF.

On this clone: Other nucleotide sequences in the sample specify the same CDR3. V and J are TRBV4-1 and TRBJ1-1; maybe TRBD1 (5 bases). Germline CDR1 and CDR2: MGHRA and YSYEKL. The CDR3 runs to 13 residues. Trimming shortened V by 1 base and J by 5 bases, and 8 bases separated the two germline ends. CDR3 in amino acids: CASSQVRGTEAFF. DNA of the CDR3: TGCGCCAGCAGCCAAGTAAGGGGAACTGAAGCTTTCTTT.

The rearrangement joins TRBV19 to TRBJ1-6; D unresolved. V was pared by 0 bases and J by 1 base, with 10 bases between. This CDR3 comprises 17 residues. CDR1 is LNHDA and CDR2 is SQIVND in the germline V gene (reference sequence). This chain's CDR3 is CASSIEGKSSYNSPLHF. The DNA of the CDR3 is TGTGCCAGTAGTATAGAAGGGAAGAGTTCCTATAATTCACCCCTCCACTTT.

This chain connects TRBV6-6 to TRBJ1-1; 8 bases are a match to TRBD1. After removal of 2 bases from V and 7 bases from J, the junction contained 6 bases not matched to a gene. This CDR3 contains 14 residues. Germline V gene lookup returns CDR1 MNHNY and CDR2 SVGAGI (reference sequence). DNA for the CDR3: TGTGCCAGCAGTTACCCCGGACAGGGTGGTGAAGCTTTCTTT. This sequence encodes CASSYPGQGGEAFF.

The chain recombines TRBV9 with TRBJ1-2; D remains ambiguous. Trimming took off 1 base at V and 2 bases at J, with 6 bases between the two ends. The length of the CDR3 is 13 residues. Germline CDR1 is SGDLS and CDR2 is YYNGEE. CDR3 protein: CASSVKENYGYTF. The CDR3 DNA is TGTGCCAGCAGCGTAAAGGAGAACTATGGCTACACCTTC.

The chain couples TRBV4-1 to TRBJ2-5; 10 positions agree with TRBD2. CDR3 length equals 18 residues. The germline V gene has CDR1 MGHRA and CDR2 YSYEKL. The trim removed 2 bases at V and 4 bases at J, leaving 13 bases unmatched. The CDR3 region has the DNA TGCGCCAGCAGCCAACGTCTAGCGGGAGCGCAGGTCGCAGAGACCCAGTACTTC. Its translation is CASSQRLAGAQVAETQYF.

As for this clone: The same CDR3 can be traced to other DNA sequences in this sample. The chain's CDR3 is CASSSRDSSTDTQYF. DNA for the CDR3: TGTGCCAGCAGCTCCCGGGACAGCAGCACAGATACGCAGTATTTT. The chain joins TRBV7-9 to TRBJ2-3; TRBD1 aligns across 7 bases. Germline lookup yields CDR1 SEHNR and CDR2 FQNEAQ (reference sequence). CDR3 length equals 15 residues. J gave up 0 bases and V 4 bases, and 4 bases lay outside the gene matches. Filled out from reference TRBV7-9 and TRBJ2-3, the complete variable domain reads DTGVSQNPRHKITKRGQNVTFRCDPISEHNRLYWYRQTLGQGPEFLTYFQNEAQLEKSRLLSDRFSAERPKGSFSTLEIQRTEQGDSAMYLCASSSRDSSTDTQYFGPGTRLTVL.

The chain employs TRBV5-8 and TRBJ1-1; D call uncertain. Germline V gene sequence: CDR1 SGHTS, CDR2 YDEGEE. V dropped 0 bases and J dropped 3 bases, with 12 bases sitting between them. CDR3 size: 15 residues. The chain's CDR3 is CASSLAGGGYTEAFF. CDR3 in DNA: TGTGCCAGCAGCTTGGCAGGAGGCGGATACACTGAAGCTTTCTTT.